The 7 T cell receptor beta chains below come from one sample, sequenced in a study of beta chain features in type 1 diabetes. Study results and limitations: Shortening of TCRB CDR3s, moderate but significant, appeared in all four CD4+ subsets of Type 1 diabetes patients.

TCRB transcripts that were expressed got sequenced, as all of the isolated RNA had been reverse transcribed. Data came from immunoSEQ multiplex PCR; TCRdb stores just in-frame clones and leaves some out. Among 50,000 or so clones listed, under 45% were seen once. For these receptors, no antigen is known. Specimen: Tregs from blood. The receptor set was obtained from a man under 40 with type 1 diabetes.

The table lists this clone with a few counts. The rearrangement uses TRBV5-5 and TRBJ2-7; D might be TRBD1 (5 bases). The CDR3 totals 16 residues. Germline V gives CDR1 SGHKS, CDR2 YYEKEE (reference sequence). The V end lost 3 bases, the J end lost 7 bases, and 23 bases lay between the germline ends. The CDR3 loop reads CASSSSRQGYLVEQYF. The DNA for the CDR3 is TGTGCCAGCAGCTCTTCACGGCAGGGCTACCTCGTGGAGCAGTACTTC. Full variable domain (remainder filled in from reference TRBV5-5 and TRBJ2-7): DAGVTQSPTHLIKTRGQQVTLRCSPISGHKSVSWYQQVLGQGPQFIFQYYEKEERGRGNFPDRFSARQFPNYSSELNVNALLLGDSALYLCASSSSRQGYLVEQYFGPGTRLTVT.

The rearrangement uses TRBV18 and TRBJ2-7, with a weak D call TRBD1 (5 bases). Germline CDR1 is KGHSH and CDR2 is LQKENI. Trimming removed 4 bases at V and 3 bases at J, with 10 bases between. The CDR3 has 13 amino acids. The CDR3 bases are TGTGCCAGCTCACGGATTCAGGGCTACGAGCAGTACTTC. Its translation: CASSRIQGYEQYF.

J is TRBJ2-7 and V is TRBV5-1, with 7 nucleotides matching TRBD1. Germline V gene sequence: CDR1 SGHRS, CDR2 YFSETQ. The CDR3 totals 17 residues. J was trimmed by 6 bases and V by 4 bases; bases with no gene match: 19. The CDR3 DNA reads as TGCGCCAGCAGCCCAAAACCCTTAGGACAGGAGGATGTCGAGCAGTACTTC. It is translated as CASSPKPLGQEDVEQYF.

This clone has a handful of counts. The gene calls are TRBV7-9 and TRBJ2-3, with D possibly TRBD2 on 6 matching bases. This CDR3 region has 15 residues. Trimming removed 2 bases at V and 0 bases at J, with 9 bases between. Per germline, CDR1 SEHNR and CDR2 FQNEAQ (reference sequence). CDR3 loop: CASSLSLASTDTQYF. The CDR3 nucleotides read TGTGCCAGCAGCTTATCTCTAGCGAGCACAGATACGCAGTATTTT.

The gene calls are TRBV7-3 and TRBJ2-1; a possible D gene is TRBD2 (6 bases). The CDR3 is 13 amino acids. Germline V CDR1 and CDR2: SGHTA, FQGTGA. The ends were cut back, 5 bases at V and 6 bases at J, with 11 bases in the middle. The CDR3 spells CASSPGTLNEQFF. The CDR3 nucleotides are TGTGCCAGCAGCCCCGGGACTCTCAATGAGCAGTTCTTC.

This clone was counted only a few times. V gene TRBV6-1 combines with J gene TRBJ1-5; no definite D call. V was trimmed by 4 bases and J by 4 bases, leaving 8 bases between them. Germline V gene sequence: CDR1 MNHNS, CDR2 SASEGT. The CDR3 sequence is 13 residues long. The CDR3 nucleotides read TGTGCCAGCAGTGGAGGGCGGAATCAGCCCCAGCATTTT. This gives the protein CASSGGRNQPQHF.

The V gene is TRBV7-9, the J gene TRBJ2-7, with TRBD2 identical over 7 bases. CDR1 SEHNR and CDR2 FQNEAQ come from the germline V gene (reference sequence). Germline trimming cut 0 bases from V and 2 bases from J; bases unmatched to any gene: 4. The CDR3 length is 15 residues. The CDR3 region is CASSLAGTNPYEQYF. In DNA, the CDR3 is TGTGCCAGCAGCTTAGCTGGGACTAACCCCTACGAGCAGTACTTC.